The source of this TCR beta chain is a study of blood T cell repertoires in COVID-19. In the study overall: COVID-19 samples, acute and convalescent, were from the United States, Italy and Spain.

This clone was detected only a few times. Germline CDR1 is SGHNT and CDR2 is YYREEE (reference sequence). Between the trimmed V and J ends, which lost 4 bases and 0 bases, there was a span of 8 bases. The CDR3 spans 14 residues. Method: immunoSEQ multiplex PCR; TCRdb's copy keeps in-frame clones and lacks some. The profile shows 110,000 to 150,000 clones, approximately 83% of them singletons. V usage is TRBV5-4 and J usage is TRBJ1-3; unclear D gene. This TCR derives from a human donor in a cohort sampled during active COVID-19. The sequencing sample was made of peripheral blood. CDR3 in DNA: TGTGCCAGCAGCACCTTTAGCTCTGGAAACACCATATATTTT. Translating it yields CASSTFSSGNTIYF.